The 26 T cell receptor beta chains below were found in one sample sequenced in a study of blood T cell repertoires in COVID-19. The data were produced by immunoSEQ multiplex PCR, yet TCRdb's version contains in-frame clones alone and is incomplete. Among about 47,000 clones listed, about 80% were seen once. The sample was peripheral blood. The receptor set was obtained from a man in his 70s with active COVID-19.

V and J are TRBV3-1 (or the pseudogene TRBV3-2) and TRBJ2-1; the D gene is possibly TRBD1 (6 bases). V lost 1 base to trimming and J lost 10 bases, with 11 bases between them. Germline lookup yields CDR1 LGHDT and CDR2 YNNKEL (reference sequence). The CDR3 sequence is 13 residues long. The CDR3 spells CASSQGLGAEQFF. In DNA form, the CDR3 reads TGTGCCAGCAGCCAAGGGCTGGGGGCAGAGCAGTTCTTC.

V is TRBV3-1 (or the pseudogene TRBV3-2) and J is TRBJ2-2; D ambiguous. Between the trimmed V and J ends, which lost 1 base and 6 bases, there was a span of 3 bases. This CDR3 is built from 12 residues. Germline lookup yields CDR1 LGHDT and CDR2 YNNKEL (reference sequence). The CDR3 region has the DNA TGTGCCAGCAGCCAAGTCGCCGGGGAGCTGTTTTTT. It translates to CASSQVAGELFF.

This rearrangement joins TRBV5-5 to TRBJ2-3; no firm D call. The ends were cut back, 2 bases at V and 6 bases at J, with 4 bases in the middle. The CDR3 sequence is 11 residues long. Germline CDR1 and CDR2: SGHKS and YYEKEE (reference sequence). The CDR3 region is CASSFADTQYF. CDR3 coding DNA: TGTGCCAGCAGCTTCGCGGATACGCAGTATTTT.

CDR3 protein: CASSYSAGGGDTQYF. CDR3 coding DNA: TGTGCCAGCAGTTACTCAGCTGGAGGAGGGGATACGCAGTATTTT. The chain is built from TRBV6-2 or TRBV6-3 and TRBJ2-3, with TRBD2 as a possible D gene (6 bases). The germline V gene has CDR1 MNHEY and CDR2 SVGEGT. With 0 bases removed from V and 6 bases from J, the gap between germline ends came to 13 bases. There are 15 residues in the CDR3.

This clone turned up a few times. This chain joins TRBV28 and TRBJ1-4; D gene unclear. Germline V gene lookup returns CDR1 MDHEN and CDR2 SYDVKM. The CDR3 loop spans 14 amino acids. V was shortened by 6 bases and J by 0 bases, with 8 bases between the two germline ends. The CDR3 sequence is CASRELATNEKLFF. The DNA for the CDR3 is TGTGCCAGCAGGGAGCTTGCAACTAATGAAAAACTGTTTTTT.

This clone has only a few counts. The chain employs TRBV6-5 and TRBJ2-7, with TRBD2 identical over 8 bases. This CDR3 is built from 15 residues. V trimming: 6 bases; J trimming: 5 bases; junction bases outside the gene matches: 12. Germline loops: CDR1 MNHEY, CDR2 SVGAGI. The CDR3 loop is CASSPPSGGFDEQYF. The CDR3 DNA follows: TGTGCCAGCAGCCCACCCAGCGGGGGATTTGACGAGCAGTACTTC.

The chain carries TRBV4-1 and TRBJ2-1, with 14 nucleotides matching TRBD2. CDR1 is MGHRA and CDR2 is YSYEKL in the germline V gene. V lost 0 bases to trimming and J lost 7 bases; unmatched junction nucleotides: 11. This CDR3 has 19 amino acids. The CDR3 loop reads CASSQEQTSGGAFMNEQFF. As DNA, the CDR3 is TGCGCCAGCAGCCAAGAGCAGACTAGCGGGGGGGCGTTCATGAATGAGCAGTTCTTC.

The rearrangement links TRBV19 to TRBJ1-5, with unresolved D. The CDR3 sequence is 13 residues long. Germline values: CDR1 LNHDA, CDR2 SQIVND (reference sequence). V was pared by 10 bases and J by 4 bases, with 14 bases between. The CDR3 sequence is CATKSEGNQPQHF. In nucleotides, the CDR3 is TGTGCCACCAAATCGGAGGGAAATCAGCCCCAGCATTTT.

The genes are TRBV14 and TRBJ1-6; D is uncertain. Trimming took 6 bases from V and 7 from J, leaving 13 bases between them. The CDR3 loop spans 14 amino acids. Per germline, CDR1 SGHDN and CDR2 FVKESK. CDR3 loop: CASSPSGRNSPLHF. The CDR3 bases are TGTGCCAGCAGTCCCTCCGGGAGGAATTCACCCCTCCACTTT.

The V and J genes are TRBV7-2 and TRBJ1-5; the D gene is possibly TRBD1 (6 bases). V lost 3 bases, J lost 7 bases, and 10 bases lay in between. Germline V CDR1 and CDR2: SGHTA, FQGNSA. This CDR3 comprises 13 residues. CDR3 DNA sequence: TGTGCCAGCAGCTTCAGGGGAAACCAGCCCCAGCATTTT. Its translation is CASSFRGNQPQHF.

J is TRBJ2-7 and V is TRBV6-2 or TRBV6-3; 8 bases align to TRBD2. Germline V gene sequence: CDR1 MNHEY, CDR2 SVGEGT. This CDR3 comprises 15 residues. V lost 4 bases and J lost 2; bases outside the gene matches: 7. CDR3 sequence: CASSWGIAGTYEQYF. In DNA, the CDR3 is TGTGCCAGCAGTTGGGGGATAGCGGGGACCTACGAGCAGTACTTC.

This rearrangement joins TRBV9 to TRBJ2-3; D is possibly TRBD1 (5 bases). The V end lost 0 bases, the J end lost 1 base, and 12 bases lay between the germline ends. The CDR3 runs 16 residues. CDR1 and CDR2 (germline): SGDLS, YYNGEE. The CDR3 is CASSVAKGIGTDTQYF. CDR3 nucleotide sequence: TGTGCCAGCAGCGTAGCCAAGGGGATCGGCACAGATACGCAGTATTTT. The variable domain in full, with the rest retrieved from reference TRBV9 and TRBJ2-3, is DSGVTQTPKHLITATGQRVTLRCSPRSGDLSVYWYQQSLDQGLQFLIQYYNGEERAKGNILERFSAQQFPDLHSELNLSSLELGDSALYFCASSVAKGIGTDTQYFGPGTRLTVL.

The V call is TRBV6-1, the J call TRBJ1-5; possible D gene TRBD1, 5 bases. The ends were cut back, 4 bases at V and 4 bases at J, with 17 bases in the middle. The CDR3 is 16 amino acids. The germline V gene encodes CDR1 MNHNS and CDR2 SASEGT. The CDR3 region has the DNA TGTGCCAGCAGTGGGATTTTGGCAGGGCCGAATCAGCCCCAGCATTTT. Protein product: CASSGILAGPNQPQHF.

This rearrangement joins TRBV18 to TRBJ1-3, with 7 bases lining up with TRBD1. V shed 4 bases and J 0 bases; nucleotides not matched to a gene: 9. Germline V gene lookup returns CDR1 KGHSH and CDR2 LQKENI. The CDR3 is 17 residues long. CDR3 DNA sequence: TGTGCCAGCTCACAGGGACAGTCTCTAACCTCTGGAAACACCATATATTTT. Translating gives CASSQGQSLTSGNTIYF.

The chain couples TRBV30 to TRBJ1-2; D might be TRBD1 (6 bases). Germline V gives CDR1 GTSNPN, CDR2 SVGIG (reference sequence). The CDR3 has 13 residues. The V gene lost 0 bases and the J gene lost 6 bases, with 11 bases spanning the gap. The CDR3, as DNA: TGTGCCTGGAGTGTCTACAGGGTCGATGGCTACACCTTC. This encodes CAWSVYRVDGYTF.

The genes are TRBV5-1 and TRBJ2-3, with a tentative D call TRBD2 (5 bases). V was trimmed by 5 bases and J by 2 bases, leaving 15 bases between them. Germline CDR1 reads SGHRS; CDR2 reads YFSETQ. This CDR3 is built from 15 residues. CDR3 DNA sequence: TGCGCCAGCAGACGTGACATGACTAACACAGATACGCAGTATTTT. This encodes CASRRDMTNTDTQYF.

This chain uses TRBV9 with TRBJ2-3, with D tentatively TRBD2 (6 bases). The germline gives CDR1 SGDLS, CDR2 YYNGEE. V gave up 3 bases and J gave up 1 base, with 18 bases separating them. This CDR3 spans 17 amino acids. The CDR3 is CASSDPLVASGTDTQYF. In DNA, the CDR3 is TGTGCCAGCAGCGATCCGCTGGTTGCTAGCGGCACAGATACGCAGTATTTT.

This clone was detected only a few times. The genes are TRBV5-4 and TRBJ2-5; the D gene is possibly TRBD2 (5 bases). Germline V gene sequence: CDR1 SGHNT, CDR2 YYREEE (reference sequence). The germline V and J ends were trimmed by 0 bases and 7 bases, with 10 bases remaining between them. The CDR3 spans 13 residues. This chain's CDR3 is CASSLELEGTQYF. The CDR3 region has the DNA TGTGCCAGCAGCTTGGAACTAGAGGGGACCCAGTACTTC.

This chain joins TRBV19 and TRBJ1-2; D is perhaps TRBD1 (6 bases). V was clipped by 3 bases and J by 1 base, with 9 bases between them. CDR3 length: 14 residues. In germline, CDR1 is LNHDA, CDR2 SQIVND (reference sequence). For the CDR3, the DNA is TGTGCCAGTAGTATCCAGGGGTATAACTATGGCTACACCTTC. Amino acid sequence: CASSIQGYNYGYTF.

This clone came up once. V and J are TRBV2 and TRBJ2-2; D is unclear. V gave up 0 bases and J gave up 3 bases, with 5 bases separating them. Per germline, CDR1 SNHLY and CDR2 FYNNEI. This CDR3 contains 14 residues. The CDR3 is CASSEAYYTGELFF. DNA of the CDR3: TGTGCCAGCAGTGAAGCTTACTACACCGGGGAGCTGTTTTTT.

The chain recombines TRBV4-3 with TRBJ2-2; 7 bases match TRBD1. The CDR3 spans 14 residues. Germline CDR1 LGHNA, CDR2 YSLEER. V lost 3 bases and J lost 6; bases outside the gene matches: 4. The CDR3 region is CASSHETGAGELFF. As DNA, the CDR3 is TGCGCCAGCAGCCATGAAACAGGGGCCGGGGAGCTGTTTTTT.

The genes are TRBV4-1 and TRBJ1-3; D unresolved. The germline V gene encodes CDR1 MGHRA and CDR2 YSYEKL. This CDR3 is built from 14 residues. The V gene lost 6 bases and the J gene lost 2 bases, with 11 bases spanning the gap. The CDR3 is CASRTTGTGNTIYF. The CDR3 DNA reads TGCGCCAGCAGAACAACGGGGACTGGAAACACCATATATTTT.

This chain uses TRBV5-1 with TRBJ1-3, with unresolved D. Germline V lookup: CDR1 SGHRS, CDR2 YFSETQ. This CDR3 has 13 amino acids. V lost 0 bases, J lost 6 bases, and 7 bases lay in between. CDR3 bases: TGCGCCAGCAGCTTGGGGCAGTCAAACACCATATATTTT. Amino acid sequence: CASSLGQSNTIYF.

This chain joins TRBV7-9 and TRBJ1-5; D not resolved. CDR1 is SEHNR and CDR2 is FQNEAQ in the germline V gene (reference sequence). The CDR3 has 13 amino acids. Trimming cost V 2 bases and J 2 bases, with 4 bases left between them. Written as DNA, the CDR3 is TGTGCCAGCAGCTTATCAGGCAATCAGCCCCAGCATTTT. The encoded protein is CASSLSGNQPQHF. Together with reference TRBV7-9 and TRBJ1-5, the CDR3 gives the full variable domain: DTGVSQNPRHKITKRGQNVTFRCDPISEHNRLYWYRQTLGQGPEFLTYFQNEAQLEKSRLLSDRFSAERPKGSFSTLEIQRTEQGDSAMYLCASSLSGNQPQHFGDGTRLSIL.

J is TRBJ1-1 and V is TRBV11-2; TRBD1 agrees at 9 bases. Germline assignment: CDR1 SGHAT and CDR2 FQNNGV. J lost 5 bases, V lost 3 bases, and 1 base had no gene match. The CDR3 is made up of 13 amino acids. CDR3 sequence: CASSFDRGTEAFF. DNA for the CDR3: TGTGCCAGCAGCTTCGACAGGGGGACTGAAGCTTTCTTT.

V and J are TRBV7-8 and TRBJ1-2; a possible D gene is TRBD1 (6 bases). Germline CDR1 SGHVS, CDR2 FQNEAQ. This CDR3 is built from 15 residues. V gave up 2 bases and J gave up 0 bases, with 10 bases separating them. The CDR3 reads CASSLTRTANYGYTF. The DNA of the CDR3 is TGTGCCAGCAGCTTAACCAGGACAGCTAACTATGGCTACACCTTC.